The rows below give T cell receptor beta chains drawn from one sample of a study of cytomegalovirus exposure and HLA in healthy donors. The protocol was immunoSEQ multiplex PCR, while the TCRdb copy is restricted to in-frame clones and leaves out a portion. Of 100,000 to 120,000 clones in the sample, around nine tenths were seen once. Sequencing used PBMCs. The receptors come from a woman under 40 in good health and CMV-seropositive. The CDR3 runs from the conserved cysteine through the conserved F or W. Fields, in order: D gene, J gene, V gene, clone size, CDR3 DNA, CDR3 protein. D genes are given only for firm matches. Size is stated for part of the rows, as once, few or many counts, or as a class when the clone is expanded.

D gene: NA; J gene: TRBJ2-1; V gene: TRBV7-9; clone size: NA; CDR3 DNA: TGTGCCAGCAGCTTACGACTAGTGTCGGATGAGCAGTTCTTC; CDR3 protein: CASSLRLVSDEQFF
D gene: TRBD1; J gene: TRBJ1-1; V gene: TRBV10-3; clone size: NA; CDR3 DNA: TGTGCCATCAGTTTCGACAGGGGAAAGGGAAACACTGAAGCTTTCTTT; CDR3 protein: CAISFDRGKGNTEAFF
D gene: NA; J gene: TRBJ1-4; V gene: TRBV13; clone size: NA; CDR3 DNA: TGTGCCAGCAGCCCGAGTGAGGGTCTTAATGAAAAACTGTTTTTT; CDR3 protein: CASSPSEGLNEKLFF
D gene: NA; J gene: TRBJ2-1; V gene: TRBV5-1; clone size: NA; CDR3 DNA: TGCGCCAGCAGCCAGGGATTTGGGTCCTACAATGAGCAGTTCTTC; CDR3 protein: CASSQGFGSYNEQFF
D gene: NA; J gene: TRBJ2-2; V gene: TRBV5-1; clone size: NA; CDR3 DNA: TGCGCCAGCAGCTTACGGGGGTCCGACACCGGGGAGCTGTTTTTT; CDR3 protein: CASSLRGSDTGELFF
D gene: TRBD1; J gene: TRBJ1-1; V gene: TRBV6-6; clone size: few; CDR3 DNA: TGTGCCAGCAGTAAACAGGGGTGGGACACTGAAGCTTTCTTT; CDR3 protein: CASSKQGWDTEAFF
D gene: NA; J gene: TRBJ1-3; V gene: TRBV14; clone size: NA; CDR3 DNA: TGTGCCAGCAGCCAAGATCATGCAGTCCCCCTCGTAAACACCATATATTTT; CDR3 protein: CASSQDHAVPLVNTIYF
D gene: NA; J gene: TRBJ2-5; V gene: TRBV5-6; clone size: NA; CDR3 DNA: TGTGCCAGCAGCTTGGCAGGGAAATCAGAGACCCAGTACTTC; CDR3 protein: CASSLAGKSETQYF
D gene: TRBD1; J gene: TRBJ2-7; V gene: TRBV15; clone size: NA; CDR3 DNA: TGTGCCACCAGCAGGACAGGGTGGGCCAACGAGCAGTACTTC; CDR3 protein: CATSRTGWANEQYF
D gene: TRBD2; J gene: TRBJ2-5; V gene: TRBV6-1; clone size: NA; CDR3 DNA: TGTGCCAGCAGTCCGCGGGGAGGGGAGACCCAGTACTTC; CDR3 protein: CASSPRGGETQYF
D gene: TRBD2; J gene: TRBJ2-3; V gene: TRBV7-2; clone size: NA; CDR3 DNA: TGTGCCAGCAGCTTAAAATCAGCGGGGGGGGATACGCAGTATTTT; CDR3 protein: CASSLKSAGGDTQYF
D gene: TRBD1; J gene: TRBJ2-3; V gene: TRBV4-3; clone size: NA; CDR3 DNA: TGCGCCAGCAGCCAAGGCGACAGGGGGATTAGCACAGATACGCAGTATTTT; CDR3 protein: CASSQGDRGISTDTQYF
D gene: TRBD2; J gene: TRBJ2-1; V gene: TRBV27; clone size: NA; CDR3 DNA: TGTGCCAGTTCCCTTCTAGCGGGGGGTTACTCCTACAATGAGCAGTTCTTC; CDR3 protein: CASSLLAGGYSYNEQFF
D gene: NA; J gene: TRBJ2-1; V gene: TRBV2; clone size: NA; CDR3 DNA: TGTGCCAGCAGTGAAGGGTCAGCCTACAATGAGCAGTTCTTC; CDR3 protein: CASSEGSAYNEQFF
D gene: TRBD2; J gene: TRBJ2-7; V gene: TRBV28; clone size: NA; CDR3 DNA: TGTGCCAGCAGTTTATGGTCTAGCGGGAGCACCTACGAGCAGTACTTC; CDR3 protein: CASSLWSSGSTYEQYF
D gene: NA; J gene: TRBJ2-7; V gene: TRBV11-2; clone size: NA; CDR3 DNA: TGTGCCAGCAGCATTCTATTTTCAGGGTACGAGCAGTACTTC; CDR3 protein: CASSILFSGYEQYF
D gene: NA; J gene: TRBJ1-5; V gene: TRBV2; clone size: NA; CDR3 DNA: TGTGCCAGCAGTCACAGGGCAGGACAGCCCCAGCATTTT; CDR3 protein: CASSHRAGQPQHF
D gene: NA; J gene: TRBJ1-1; V gene: TRBV19; clone size: NA; CDR3 DNA: TGTGCCAGTAGTATTTCGGGGGAATCCACTGAAGCTTTCTTT; CDR3 protein: CASSISGESTEAFF
D gene: TRBD2; J gene: TRBJ2-1; V gene: TRBV7-6; clone size: NA; CDR3 DNA: TGTGCCAGCAGCTTGGGCGGGAGCAATGAGCAGTTCTTC; CDR3 protein: CASSLGGSNEQFF
D gene: TRBD1; J gene: TRBJ2-5; V gene: TRBV18; clone size: NA; CDR3 DNA: TGTGCCAGCTCCCCCATTGGCACCGGGACAGGGGCATTAGAGACCCAGTACTTC; CDR3 protein: CASSPIGTGTGALETQYF
D gene: NA; J gene: TRBJ2-7; V gene: TRBV19; clone size: NA; CDR3 DNA: TGTGCCAGTAGTATAGTAGGGGATGAGCAGTACTTC; CDR3 protein: CASSIVGDEQYF
D gene: TRBD1; J gene: TRBJ1-3; V gene: TRBV5-1; clone size: NA; CDR3 DNA: TGCGCCAGCAGGACAGGGGTCGGCACTGGAAACACCATATATTTT; CDR3 protein: CASRTGVGTGNTIYF
D gene: NA; J gene: TRBJ2-7; V gene: TRBV19; clone size: few; CDR3 DNA: TGTGCCAGTAGTATCGGGGGAAATGCCTACGAGCAGTACTTC; CDR3 protein: CASSIGGNAYEQYF
D gene: TRBD1; J gene: TRBJ1-2; V gene: TRBV13; clone size: NA; CDR3 DNA: TGTGCCAGCAGCCCTGACAGGGGGTATGGCTACACCTTC; CDR3 protein: CASSPDRGYGYTF
D gene: TRBD2; J gene: TRBJ2-7; V gene: TRBV7-2; clone size: NA; CDR3 DNA: TGTGCCAGCAGCTATGGGACTAGCGGCTACGAGCAGTACTTC; CDR3 protein: CASSYGTSGYEQYF
D gene: NA; J gene: TRBJ1-3; V gene: TRBV30; clone size: NA; CDR3 DNA: TGTGCCTCAGAATCTGGAAACACCATATATTTT; CDR3 protein: CASESGNTIYF
D gene: NA; J gene: TRBJ1-5; V gene: TRBV7-2; clone size: NA; CDR3 DNA: TGTGCCAGCAGCTTAGGCAGGGGTGTTCAGCCCCAGCATTTT; CDR3 protein: CASSLGRGVQPQHF
D gene: TRBD2; J gene: TRBJ2-3; V gene: TRBV10-1; clone size: NA; CDR3 DNA: TGCGCCAGCAGAACCGGGACTAGCGGGGGAGATACGCAGTATTTT; CDR3 protein: CASRTGTSGGDTQYF
D gene: NA; J gene: TRBJ2-7; V gene: TRBV19; clone size: NA; CDR3 DNA: TGTGCCAGTAGTAAGGAGGGAGTCTACGAGCAGTACTTC; CDR3 protein: CASSKEGVYEQYF
D gene: NA; J gene: TRBJ2-4; V gene: TRBV5-1; clone size: NA; CDR3 DNA: TGCGCCAGCAGCTTGGACAGGGATGGAAACATTCAGTACTTC; CDR3 protein: CASSLDRDGNIQYF
D gene: TRBD1; J gene: TRBJ2-7; V gene: TRBV2; clone size: NA; CDR3 DNA: TGTGCCAGCAGAGGGACAGGGGGCGGGTACGAGCAGTACTTC; CDR3 protein: CASRGTGGGYEQYF
D gene: NA; J gene: TRBJ1-4; V gene: TRBV15; clone size: NA; CDR3 DNA: TGTGCCACCAGCCGCACAGGGTACGGTGATGAAAAACTGTTTTTT; CDR3 protein: CATSRTGYGDEKLFF
D gene: TRBD2; J gene: TRBJ2-1; V gene: TRBV4-2; clone size: many; CDR3 DNA: TGTGCCAGCAGCCAAGATACCGGGACTAGTAATGAGCAGTTCTTC; CDR3 protein: CASSQDTGTSNEQFF
D gene: TRBD2; J gene: TRBJ2-7; V gene: TRBV7-6; clone size: NA; CDR3 DNA: TGTGCCAGCAGCTTACTCCAGCGGGGCAATTACGAGCAGTACTTC; CDR3 protein: CASSLLQRGNYEQYF
D gene: TRBD2; J gene: TRBJ2-7; V gene: TRBV10-3; clone size: NA; CDR3 DNA: TGTGCCATCGCAAGCCATAGCGGGGGACTCCCGAGGGAGCAGTACTTC; CDR3 protein: CAIASHSGGLPREQYF